Listed here is a single TCR beta chain. The antigen it recognizes is unknown. Base qualities were left out, and no much larger clone turns up one base away. Trimming costs V 0 bases and J 2 bases, and their ends lie 14 bases apart. Based on the germline V gene, the CDR1 and CDR2 sequences are SGHRS and YFSETQ. The CDR3 has 16 amino acids, counting the end cysteine and phenylalanine. The kept DNA is CDR3 alone, 48 bases in frame from the first base. TCR beta CDR3 regions were sequenced from DNA using the immunoSEQ Assay. As for the original processing: To compute T cell density, TCR beta template counts were normalized to usable DNA, which was estimated by amplifying housekeeping genes. Richness was estimated with the preseqR package, extrapolating to 400,000 templates for PBMC samples and 120,000 templates for tissue samples. Clonality was taken to be one minus Pielou's evenness. To identify tissue-enriched TCRs, differential abundance testing was run on productive amino-acid clonotypes with a minimum total count of 5 and an alpha of 0.1. The Jaccard Index and the Morisita Overlap Index were used to measure repertoire overlap between compartments. GLIPH clustered TCR beta CDR3s with public tetramer-defined viral CDR3s; viral motifs required at least three viral sequences plus V-gene enrichment. Held by TCRdb, this immuneACCESS table contains in-frame sequences only and omits some clones. Under half of the omission traces to an unresolved V gene where checked; the cause of the rest is unknown. D and trimming come from the DNA, and the V and J calls and clone size come from that table. Within this sample are 31,000 or so clones, with 70% to 90% of them counted one time only. The top ten constitute 4.2% of the sample.

The data stem from a study of T cells in localized non-small cell lung cancer (dated by TCRdb to the early 2020s). Background on the whole study: T cell repertoires of 200 to 250 early-stage NSCLC patients were analyzed, with tumors being compared against uninvolved tumor-adjacent lungs. All 250 or so NSCLC patients in the cohort were treatment-naive and had localized lung tumors that were resected. NSCLC patients had a mean age of roughly 69 years, and around 140 were male and nearly 110 female.

Beyond this particular receptor, the publication reports: Higher T cell density in blood was associated with longer overall survival, whereas higher clonality in adjacent lung was associated with shorter survival. Uninvolved tumor-adjacent lung showed the highest T cell clonality, higher than tumor, which suggests more focused antigenic responses in the uninvolved tumor-adjacent lung. Because of the exploratory design, TCR variables were selected using unadjusted p-values without false-discovery rate correction. Because multi-region tumor sequencing was not done, intratumor heterogeneity could not be ruled out. Of the top 100 tumor clones, a median of 57 were detected in paired uninvolved adjacent lung; under 35 were also among that lung's top 100.

At diagnosis, tumor, uninvolved tumor-adjacent lung and peripheral blood were collected and then preserved as a mix of FFPE and fresh-frozen material. For TCR repertoire profiling, the blood samples were analyzed as peripheral blood mononuclear cells. Rearrangement joined TRBV5-1 to TRBJ2-5; no D gene call is confident. The input for sequencing was peripheral blood mononuclear cells, taken before any cancer treatment. The receptor's source is a woman between 40 and 69 years old with stage III lung adenocarcinoma. The DNA sequence reads TGCGCCAGCAGCTTGGCCGGGCAACTCAAGCAAGAGACCCAGTACTTC. Its protein is CASSLAGQLKQETQYF.